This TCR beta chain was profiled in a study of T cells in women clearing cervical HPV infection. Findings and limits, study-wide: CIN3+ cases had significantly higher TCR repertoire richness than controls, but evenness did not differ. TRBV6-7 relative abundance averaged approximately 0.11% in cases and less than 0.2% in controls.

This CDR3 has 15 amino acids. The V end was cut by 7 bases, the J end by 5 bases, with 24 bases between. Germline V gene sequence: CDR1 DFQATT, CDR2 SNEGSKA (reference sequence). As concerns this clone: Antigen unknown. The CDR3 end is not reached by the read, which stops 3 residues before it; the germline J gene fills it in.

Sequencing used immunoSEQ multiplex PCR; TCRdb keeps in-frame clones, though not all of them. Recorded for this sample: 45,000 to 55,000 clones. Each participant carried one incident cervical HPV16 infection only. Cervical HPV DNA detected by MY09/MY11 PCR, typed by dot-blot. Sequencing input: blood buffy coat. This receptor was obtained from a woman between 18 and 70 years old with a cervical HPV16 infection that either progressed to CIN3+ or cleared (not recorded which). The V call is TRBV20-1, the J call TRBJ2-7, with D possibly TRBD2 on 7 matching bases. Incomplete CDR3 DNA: TGCAGTGGGGACAAGGGCGCGGGAGCGACCAACGAG. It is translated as CSGDKGAGATNE. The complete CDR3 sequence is CSGDKGAGATNEQYF.